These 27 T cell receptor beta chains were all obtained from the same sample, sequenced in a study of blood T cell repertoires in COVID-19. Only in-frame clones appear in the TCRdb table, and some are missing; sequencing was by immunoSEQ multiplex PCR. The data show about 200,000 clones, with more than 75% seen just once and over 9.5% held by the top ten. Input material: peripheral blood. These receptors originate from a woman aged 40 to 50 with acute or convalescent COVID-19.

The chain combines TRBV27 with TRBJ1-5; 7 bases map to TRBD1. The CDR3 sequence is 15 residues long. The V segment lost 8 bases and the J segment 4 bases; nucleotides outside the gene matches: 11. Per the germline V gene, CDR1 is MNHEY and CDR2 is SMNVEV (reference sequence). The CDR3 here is CASGARQGPNQPQHF. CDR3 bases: TGTGCCAGCGGGGCGCGACAGGGTCCGAATCAGCCCCAGCATTTT.

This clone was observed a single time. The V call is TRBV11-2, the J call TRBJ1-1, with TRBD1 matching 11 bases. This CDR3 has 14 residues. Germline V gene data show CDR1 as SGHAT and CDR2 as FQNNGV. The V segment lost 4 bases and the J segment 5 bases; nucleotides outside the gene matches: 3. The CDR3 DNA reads TGTGCCAGCAGCTCCCGGGACAGGGGGACTGAAGCTTTCTTT. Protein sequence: CASSSRDRGTEAFF.

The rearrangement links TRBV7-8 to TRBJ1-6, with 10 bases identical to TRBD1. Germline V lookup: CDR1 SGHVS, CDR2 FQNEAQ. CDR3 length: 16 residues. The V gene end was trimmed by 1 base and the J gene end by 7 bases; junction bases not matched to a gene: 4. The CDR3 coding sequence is TGTGCCAGCAGCTTAGGGACAGGGGGAGGCAATTCACCCCTCCACTTT. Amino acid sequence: CASSLGTGGGNSPLHF.

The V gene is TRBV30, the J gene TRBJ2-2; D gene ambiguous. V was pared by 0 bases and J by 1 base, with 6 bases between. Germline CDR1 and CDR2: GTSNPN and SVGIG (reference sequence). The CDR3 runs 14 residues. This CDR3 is CAWSVGRNTGELFF. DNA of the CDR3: TGTGCCTGGAGTGTCGGTAGGAACACCGGGGAGCTGTTTTTT.

The CDR3 DNA is TGTGCCAGCAGCCAACGGACAGGGGGCGTTGGGTATAGCAATCAGCCCCAGCATTTT. Protein product: CASSQRTGGVGYSNQPQHF. The chain links TRBV5-6 to TRBJ1-5; TRBD1 agrees at 11 bases. Germline V lookup: CDR1 SGHDT, CDR2 YYEEEE. Unmatched junction bases numbered 12, after V lost 4 bases and J lost 0 bases. The CDR3 contains 19 residues.

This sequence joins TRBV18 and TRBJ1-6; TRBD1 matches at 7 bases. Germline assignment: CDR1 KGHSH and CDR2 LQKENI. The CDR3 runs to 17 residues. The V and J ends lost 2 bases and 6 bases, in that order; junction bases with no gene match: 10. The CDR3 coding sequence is TGTGCCAGCTCACCAGCTACAGGGGCCGCTAGTAATTCACCCCTCCACTTT. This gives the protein CASSPATGAASNSPLHF. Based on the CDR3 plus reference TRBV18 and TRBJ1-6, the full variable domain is NAGVMQNPRHLVRRRGQEARLRCSPMKGHSHVYWYRQLPEEGLKFMVYLQKENIIDESGMPKERFSAEFPKEGPSILRIQQVVRGDSAAYFCASSPATGAASNSPLHFGNGTRLTVT.

Here the CDR3 reads CASSPIGGAGNEQFF. CDR3 in DNA: TGTGCCAGCAGCCCGATCGGGGGGGCAGGGAATGAGCAGTTCTTC. The chain recombines TRBV7-2 with TRBJ2-1, with 8 nucleotides matching TRBD2. The J segment lost 7 bases and the V segment lost 5 bases, leaving 10 bases of the junction unmatched. Per the germline V gene, CDR1 is SGHTA and CDR2 is FQGNSA. This CDR3 has 15 amino acids.

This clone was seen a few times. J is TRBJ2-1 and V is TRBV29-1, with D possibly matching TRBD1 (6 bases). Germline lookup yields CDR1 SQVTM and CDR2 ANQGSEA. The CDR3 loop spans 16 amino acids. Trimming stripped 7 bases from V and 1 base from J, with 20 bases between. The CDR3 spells CSGHVMGQGSYNEQFF. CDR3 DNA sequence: TGCAGCGGACATGTAATGGGGCAGGGGTCCTACAATGAGCAGTTCTTC.

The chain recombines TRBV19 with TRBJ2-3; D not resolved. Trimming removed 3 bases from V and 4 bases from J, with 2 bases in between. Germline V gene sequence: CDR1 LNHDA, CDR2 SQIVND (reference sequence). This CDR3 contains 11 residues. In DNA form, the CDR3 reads TGTGCCAGTAGTATCGCAGATACGCAGTATTTT. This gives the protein CASSIADTQYF.

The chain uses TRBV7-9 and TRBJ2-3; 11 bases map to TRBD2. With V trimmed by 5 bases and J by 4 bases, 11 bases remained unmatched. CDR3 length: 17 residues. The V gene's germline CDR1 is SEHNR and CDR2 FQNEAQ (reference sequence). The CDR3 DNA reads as TGTGCCAGCAGCCGAGGTCTAGCGGGAGGTTCGGCAGATACGCAGTATTTT. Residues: CASSRGLAGGSADTQYF. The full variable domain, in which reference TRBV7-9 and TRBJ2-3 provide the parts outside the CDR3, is DTGVSQNPRHKITKRGQNVTFRCDPISEHNRLYWYRQTLGQGPEFLTYFQNEAQLEKSRLLSDRFSAERPKGSFSTLEIQRTEQGDSAMYLCASSRGLAGGSADTQYFGPGTRLTVL.

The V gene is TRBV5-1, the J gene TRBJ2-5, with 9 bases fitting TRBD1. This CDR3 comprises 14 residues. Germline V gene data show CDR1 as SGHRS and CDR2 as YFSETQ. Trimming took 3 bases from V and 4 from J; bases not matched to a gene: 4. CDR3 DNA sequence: TGCGCCAGCAGCTATGACAGGGGGGGAGAGACCCAGTACTTC. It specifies CASSYDRGGETQYF.

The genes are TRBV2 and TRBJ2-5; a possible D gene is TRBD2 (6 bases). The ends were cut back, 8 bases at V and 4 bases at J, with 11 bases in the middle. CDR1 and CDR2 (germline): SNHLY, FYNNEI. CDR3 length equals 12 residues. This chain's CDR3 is CASRLVRETQYF. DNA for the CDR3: TGTGCCAGCCGACTAGTTCGAGAGACCCAGTACTTC. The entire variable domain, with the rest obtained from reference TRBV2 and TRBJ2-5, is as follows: EPEVTQTPSHQVTQMGQEVILRCVPISNHLYFYWYRQILGQKVEFLVSFYNNEISEKSEIFDDQFSVERPDGSNFTLKIRSTKLEDSAMYFCASRLVRETQYFGPGTRLLVL.

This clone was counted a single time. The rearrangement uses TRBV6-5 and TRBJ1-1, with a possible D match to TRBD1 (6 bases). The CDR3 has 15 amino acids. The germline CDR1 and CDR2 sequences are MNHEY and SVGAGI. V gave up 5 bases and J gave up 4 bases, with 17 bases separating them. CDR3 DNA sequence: TGTGCCAGCAGTAGCCGTACAGGGCCCCCCACTGAAGCTTTCTTT. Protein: CASSSRTGPPTEAFF.

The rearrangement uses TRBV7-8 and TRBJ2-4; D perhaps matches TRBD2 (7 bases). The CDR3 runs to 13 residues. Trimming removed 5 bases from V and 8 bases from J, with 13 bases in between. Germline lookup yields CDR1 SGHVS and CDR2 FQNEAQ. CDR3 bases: TGTGCCAGCAGCCAGACGGGGGGCGACATTCAGTACTTC. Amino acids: CASSQTGGDIQYF.

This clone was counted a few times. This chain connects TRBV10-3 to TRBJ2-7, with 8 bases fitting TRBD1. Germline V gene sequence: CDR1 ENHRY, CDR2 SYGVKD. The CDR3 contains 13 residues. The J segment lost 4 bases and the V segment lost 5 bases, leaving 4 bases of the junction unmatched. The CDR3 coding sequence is TGTGCCATCAGTTCCCAGGGGGCGTACGAGCAGTACTTC. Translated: CAISSQGAYEQYF.

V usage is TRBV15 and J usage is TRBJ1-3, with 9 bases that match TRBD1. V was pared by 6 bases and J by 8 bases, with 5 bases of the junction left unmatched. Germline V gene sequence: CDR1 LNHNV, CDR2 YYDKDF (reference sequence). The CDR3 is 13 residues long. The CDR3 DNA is TGTGCCACCAGGCGGACAGGGGTCGACACCATATATTTT. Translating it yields CATRRTGVDTIYF.

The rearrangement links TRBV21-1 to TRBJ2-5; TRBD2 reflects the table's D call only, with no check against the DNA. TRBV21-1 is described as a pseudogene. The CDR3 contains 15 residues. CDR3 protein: CASSPPNLGSETQYF. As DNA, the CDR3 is TGTGCCAGCAGCCCCCCCAACCTAGGATCAGAGACCCAGTACTTC.

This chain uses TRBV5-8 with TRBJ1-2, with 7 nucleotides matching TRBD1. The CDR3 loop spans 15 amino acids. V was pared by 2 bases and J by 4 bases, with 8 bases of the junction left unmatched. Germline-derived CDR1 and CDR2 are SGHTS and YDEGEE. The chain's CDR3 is CASSFDTRQGYGYTF. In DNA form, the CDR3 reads TGTGCCAGCAGCTTCGATACCAGACAGGGCTATGGCTACACCTTC.

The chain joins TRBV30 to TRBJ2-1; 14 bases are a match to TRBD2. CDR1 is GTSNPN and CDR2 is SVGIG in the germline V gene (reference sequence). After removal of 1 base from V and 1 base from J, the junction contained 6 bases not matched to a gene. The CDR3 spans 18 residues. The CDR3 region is CAWSATSGGASSYNEQFF. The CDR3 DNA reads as TGTGCCTGGAGTGCGACTAGCGGGGGGGCCTCTTCCTACAATGAGCAGTTCTTC.

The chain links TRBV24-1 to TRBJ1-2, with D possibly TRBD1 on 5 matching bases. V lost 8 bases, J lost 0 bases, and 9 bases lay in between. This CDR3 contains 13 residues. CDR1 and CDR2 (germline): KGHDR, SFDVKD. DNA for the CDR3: TGTGCCACCATGGGGGGTCCTAACTATGGCTACACCTTC. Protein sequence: CATMGGPNYGYTF.

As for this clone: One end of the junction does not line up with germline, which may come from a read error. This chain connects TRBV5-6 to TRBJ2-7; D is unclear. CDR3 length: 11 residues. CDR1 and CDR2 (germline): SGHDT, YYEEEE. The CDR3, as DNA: TGTGCCAGCAGCTTGGGTCGGGTCCGCCACTTC. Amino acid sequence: CASSLGRVRHF.

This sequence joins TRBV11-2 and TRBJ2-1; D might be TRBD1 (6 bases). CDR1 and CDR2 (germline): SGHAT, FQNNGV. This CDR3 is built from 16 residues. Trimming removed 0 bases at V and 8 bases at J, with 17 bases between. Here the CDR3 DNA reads TGTGCCAGCAGCTTAGACCAAGGGACACTTTGGGATGAGCAGTTCTTC. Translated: CASSLDQGTLWDEQFF.

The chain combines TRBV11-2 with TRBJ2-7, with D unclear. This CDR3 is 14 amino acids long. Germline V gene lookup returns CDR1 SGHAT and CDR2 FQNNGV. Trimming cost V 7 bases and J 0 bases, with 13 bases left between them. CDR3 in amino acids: CASTTYFPSYEQYF. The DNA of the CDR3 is TGTGCCAGCACCACCTATTTCCCCTCCTACGAGCAGTACTTC. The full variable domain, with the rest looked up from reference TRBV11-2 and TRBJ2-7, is EAGVAQSPRYKIIEKRQSVAFWCNPISGHATLYWYQQILGQGPKLLIQFQNNGVVDDSQLPKDRFSAERLKGVDSTLKIQPAKLEDSAVYLCASTTYFPSYEQYFGPGTRLTVT.

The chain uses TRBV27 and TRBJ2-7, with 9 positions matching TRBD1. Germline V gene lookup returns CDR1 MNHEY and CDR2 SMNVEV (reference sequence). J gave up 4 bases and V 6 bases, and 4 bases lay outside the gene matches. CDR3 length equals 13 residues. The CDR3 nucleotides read TGTGCCAGCAGCAGGACAGGGGTATACGAGCAGTACTTC. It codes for CASSRTGVYEQYF.

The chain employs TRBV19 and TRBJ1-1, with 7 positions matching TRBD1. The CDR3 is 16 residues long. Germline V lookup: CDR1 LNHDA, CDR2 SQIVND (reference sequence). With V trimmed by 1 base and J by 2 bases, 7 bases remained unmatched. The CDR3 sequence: CASSIVPGQRNTEAFF. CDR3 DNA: TGTGCCAGTAGTATAGTCCCGGGACAGAGAAACACTGAAGCTTTCTTT. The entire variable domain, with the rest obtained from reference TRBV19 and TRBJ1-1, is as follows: DGGITQSPKYLFRKEGQNVTLSCEQNLNHDAMYWYRQDPGQGLRLIYYSQIVNDFQKGDIAEGYSVSREKKESFPLTVTSAQKNPTAFYLCASSIVPGQRNTEAFFGQGTRLTVV.

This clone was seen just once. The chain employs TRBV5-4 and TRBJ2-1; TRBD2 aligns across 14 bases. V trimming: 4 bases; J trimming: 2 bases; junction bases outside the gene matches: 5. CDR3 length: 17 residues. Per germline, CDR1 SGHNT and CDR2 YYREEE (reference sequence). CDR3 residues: CASSAGTSGSPYNEQFF. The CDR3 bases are TGTGCCAGCAGCGCCGGGACTAGCGGGAGCCCCTACAATGAGCAGTTCTTC.

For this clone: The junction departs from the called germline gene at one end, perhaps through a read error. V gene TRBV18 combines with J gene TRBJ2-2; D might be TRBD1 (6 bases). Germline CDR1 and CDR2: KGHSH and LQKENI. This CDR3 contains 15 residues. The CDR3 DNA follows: TGTGCCAGCTCACCCTTAACAGGGAACGCCGGGGAGCTGTTTTTT. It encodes CASSPLTGNAGELFF.